Listed below are T cell receptor beta chains from one sample, sequenced in a study of cytomegalovirus exposure and HLA in healthy donors. Produced via immunoSEQ multiplex PCR; TCRdb's table is partial and in-frame only. The sample has 150,000 to 200,000 clones; around 88% are singletons. The sequenced sample was PBMCs. Source of these receptors: a young woman in good health and CMV-seronegative. Each CDR3 is given with its conserved first and last residue. The order of the fields is D gene, J gene, V gene, CDR3 length, clone size, CDR3 protein, CDR3 DNA. A D gene is named only where the DNA matches it firmly. Clone sizes are given selectively: once, few, many, or a class where the clone is expanded.

d_gene: NA; j_gene: TRBJ2-2; v_gene: TRBV5-6; len: 13; abundance: NA; CDR3aa: CASSERLNGELFF; CDR3nt: TGTGCCAGCAGCGAGCGGCTTAACGGGGAGCTGTTTTTT
d_gene: NA; j_gene: TRBJ2-5; v_gene: TRBV5-1; len: 14; abundance: NA; CDR3aa: CASSLVDFRETQYF; CDR3nt: TGCGCCAGCAGCTTGGTCGATTTTAGAGAGACCCAGTACTTC
d_gene: NA; j_gene: TRBJ2-7; v_gene: TRBV6-1; len: 15; abundance: few; CDR3aa: CASKSGSPPNYEQYF; CDR3nt: TGTGCCAGCAAGTCCGGGTCCCCCCCTAACTACGAGCAGTACTTC
d_gene: NA; j_gene: TRBJ2-2; v_gene: TRBV19; len: 16; abundance: NA; CDR3aa: CASSMVSREDTGELFF; CDR3nt: TGTGCCAGTAGTATGGTATCCAGGGAGGACACCGGGGAGCTGTTTTTT
d_gene: TRBD1; j_gene: TRBJ2-7; v_gene: TRBV10-2; len: 15; abundance: once; CDR3aa: CASSEAPGQGASGYF; CDR3nt: TGCGCCAGCAGTGAGGCGCCGGGACAGGGGGCGAGCGGGTACTTC
d_gene: NA; j_gene: TRBJ2-3; v_gene: TRBV6-5; len: 13; abundance: NA; CDR3aa: CASTWLAGDTQYF; CDR3nt: TGTGCCAGCACATGGCTGGCGGGGGATACGCAGTATTTT
d_gene: NA; j_gene: TRBJ2-7; v_gene: TRBV10-3; len: 12; abundance: NA; CDR3aa: CAIGQVPYEQYF; CDR3nt: TGTGCCATCGGGCAGGTTCCCTACGAGCAGTACTTC
d_gene: TRBD1; j_gene: TRBJ2-7; v_gene: TRBV6-5; len: 14; abundance: NA; CDR3aa: CASTSGQGAYEQYF; CDR3nt: TGTGCCAGCACCTCGGGACAGGGTGCTTACGAGCAGTACTTC
d_gene: NA; j_gene: TRBJ2-2; v_gene: TRBV19; len: 15; abundance: NA; CDR3aa: CASRGVLSGTGELFF; CDR3nt: TGTGCCAGCAGGGGGGTCCTGAGCGGCACCGGGGAGCTGTTTTTT
d_gene: NA; j_gene: TRBJ1-1; v_gene: TRBV14; len: 13; abundance: NA; CDR3aa: CASSQGRAAEAFF; CDR3nt: TGTGCCAGCAGCCAAGGCAGGGCGGCTGAAGCTTTCTTT
d_gene: NA; j_gene: TRBJ1-2; v_gene: TRBV28; len: 12; abundance: NA; CDR3aa: CASSLRGYGYTF; CDR3nt: TGTGCCAGCAGTTTAAGGGGTTATGGCTACACCTTC
d_gene: TRBD1; j_gene: TRBJ2-1; v_gene: TRBV29-1; len: 16; abundance: NA; CDR3aa: CSVTERTGRAYNEQFF; CDR3nt: TGCAGCGTCACCGAACGGACAGGTCGAGCCTACAATGAGCAGTTCTTC
d_gene: NA; j_gene: TRBJ2-7; v_gene: TRBV7-2; len: 13; abundance: NA; CDR3aa: CASSLKLSTEQYF; CDR3nt: TGTGCCAGCAGCTTAAAACTTAGTACCGAGCAGTACTTC
d_gene: NA; j_gene: TRBJ2-7; v_gene: TRBV6-5; len: 11; abundance: NA; CDR3aa: CASSQNYEQYF; CDR3nt: TGTGCCAGCAGTCAGAACTACGAGCAGTACTTC
d_gene: NA; j_gene: TRBJ2-5; v_gene: TRBV15; len: 14; abundance: NA; CDR3aa: CATSGGDRQETQYF; CDR3nt: TGTGCCACCAGCGGGGGGGACAGGCAAGAGACCCAGTACTTC
d_gene: NA; j_gene: TRBJ2-7; v_gene: TRBV6-5; len: 11; abundance: once; CDR3aa: CASNRGSEQYF; CDR3nt: TGTGCCAGCAACCGGGGTTCCGAGCAGTACTTC
d_gene: NA; j_gene: TRBJ2-6; v_gene: TRBV5-4; len: 17; abundance: once; CDR3aa: CASSFREGGAGANVLTF; CDR3nt: TGTGCCAGCAGCTTCAGGGAAGGGGGAGCTGGGGCCAACGTCCTGACTTTC
d_gene: TRBD1; j_gene: TRBJ2-5; v_gene: TRBV27; len: 15; abundance: NA; CDR3aa: CASKRSGTEGQTQYF; CDR3nt: TGTGCCAGCAAGCGATCGGGGACAGAAGGACAGACCCAGTACTTC